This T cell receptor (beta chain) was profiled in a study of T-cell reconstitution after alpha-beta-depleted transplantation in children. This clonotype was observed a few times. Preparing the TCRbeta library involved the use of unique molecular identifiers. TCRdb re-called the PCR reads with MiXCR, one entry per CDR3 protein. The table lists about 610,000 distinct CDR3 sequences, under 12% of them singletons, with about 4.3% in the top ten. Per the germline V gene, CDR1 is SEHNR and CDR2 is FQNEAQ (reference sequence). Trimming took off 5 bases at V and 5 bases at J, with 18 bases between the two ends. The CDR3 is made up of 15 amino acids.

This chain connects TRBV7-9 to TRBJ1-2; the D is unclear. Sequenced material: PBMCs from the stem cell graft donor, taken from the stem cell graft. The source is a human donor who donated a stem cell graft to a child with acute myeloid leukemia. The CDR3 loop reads CASSPPGREMYGYTF. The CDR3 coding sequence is TGTGCCAGCAGCCCCCCCGGCCGAGAGATGTATGGCTACACCTTC.